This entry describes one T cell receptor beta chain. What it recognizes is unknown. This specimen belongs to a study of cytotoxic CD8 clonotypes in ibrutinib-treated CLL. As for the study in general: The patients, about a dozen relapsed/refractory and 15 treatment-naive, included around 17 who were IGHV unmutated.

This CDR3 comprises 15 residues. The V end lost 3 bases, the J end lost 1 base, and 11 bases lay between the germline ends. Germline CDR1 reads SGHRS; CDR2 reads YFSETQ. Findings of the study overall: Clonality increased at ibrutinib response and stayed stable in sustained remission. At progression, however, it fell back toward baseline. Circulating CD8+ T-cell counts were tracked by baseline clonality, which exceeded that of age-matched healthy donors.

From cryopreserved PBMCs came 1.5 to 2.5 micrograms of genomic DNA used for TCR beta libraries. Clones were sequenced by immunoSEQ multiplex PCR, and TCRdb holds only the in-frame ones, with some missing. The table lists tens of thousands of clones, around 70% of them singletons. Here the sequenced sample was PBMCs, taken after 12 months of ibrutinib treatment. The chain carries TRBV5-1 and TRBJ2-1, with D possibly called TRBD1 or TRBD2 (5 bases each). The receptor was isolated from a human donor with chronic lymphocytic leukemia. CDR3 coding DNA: TGCGCCAGCAGCTCCGGGACCAAGTCCTACAATGAGCAGTTCTTC. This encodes CASSSGTKSYNEQFF.